This T cell receptor (beta chain) came from a study of T cell responses to AZD1222 COVID-19 vaccine. The germline CDR1 and CDR2 sequences are LNHDA and SQIVND (reference sequence). Trimming took 4 bases from V and 3 from J, leaving 16 bases between them. CDR3 length equals 15 residues. General observations from the study: Receipt of two AZD1222 doses was followed by a rise in Spike-specific TCR breadth and depth. Reportedly, close to half of spike-specific TCRs are directed against unmutated variant regions.

As concerns this clone: What it binds is not known.

Here immunoSEQ multiplex PCR was the method, and the copy in TCRdb shows in-frame clones only, minus some. Here the sample spans some 200,000 clones, roughly 94% being singletons. This chain links TRBV19 with TRBJ2-7; tentatively, D is TRBD2 (6 bases). The TCR sequence derives from an adult who received the MenACWY meningococcal vaccine as a control. This sample comprised peripheral blood, obtained 28 days after the second dose of the MenACWY control vaccine. The CDR3 coding sequence is TGTGCCAGTAGTACGCCGGCGGGACTTAGCTACGAGCAGTACTTC. It is translated as CASSTPAGLSYEQYF.